The 14 T cell receptor beta chains below all came from one sample that was sequenced in a study of Graves' ophthalmopathy and Graves' hyperthyroidism. From RNA, the CDR3 regions of TCR beta chains were amplified and sequenced. In the first round, RT-PCR was carried out with HTBI primers, and a multiplex PCR formed the second round. TCRdb used MiXCR to reprocess the multiplex PCR reads, holding one entry per CDR3 protein. The sample holds about 220,000 distinct CDR3 sequences, approximately 21% seen once. Sequencing used peripheral blood. All receptors derive from a woman between 50 and 59 years old with Graves' ophthalmopathy.

This clonotype was counted ten times or more. The chain joins TRBV19 to TRBJ2-1; TRBD2 matches at 7 bases. Germline V lookup: CDR1 LNHDA, CDR2 SQIVND (reference sequence). The V segment lost 5 bases and the J segment 0 bases; nucleotides outside the gene matches: 13. The CDR3 has 18 residues. CDR3 coding DNA: TGTGCCAGTAGTCGTTCCAGCGGGACGACGAGCTCCTACAATGAGCAGTTCTTC. It encodes CASSRSSGTTSSYNEQFF.

In this sample, this clonotype turned up a few times. The J gene is TRBJ1-1, the V gene TRBV19; no firm D call. Germline V gene lookup returns CDR1 LNHDA and CDR2 SQIVND (reference sequence). V was shortened by 3 bases and J by 2 bases, with 7 bases between the two germline ends. The CDR3 covers 13 residues. CDR3 residues: CASSIRINTEAFF. Here the CDR3 DNA reads TGTGCCAGTAGTATTAGGATAAACACTGAAGCTTTCTTT.

This clonotype has just a few counts. This sequence joins TRBV9 and TRBJ1-1; no clear D. V lost 3 bases to trimming and J lost 1 base, with 10 bases between them. CDR3 length: 14 residues. Germline V gene sequence: CDR1 SGDLS, CDR2 YYNGEE. CDR3 DNA: TGTGCCAGCAGCGAAAACAGCGGGAACACTGAAGCTTTCTTT. As protein: CASSENSGNTEAFF.

This chain uses TRBV3-1 with TRBJ2-5; D gene uncertain. Germline CDR1 and CDR2: LGHDT and YNNKEL (reference sequence). Trimming took 1 base from V and 1 from J, leaving 7 bases between them. This CDR3 has 14 amino acids. In DNA, the CDR3 is TGTGCCAGCAGCCAAGGGGCCAGCCAAGAGACCCAGTACTTC. Protein: CASSQGASQETQYF.

This clonotype was found many times. The rearrangement joins TRBV20-1 to TRBJ2-5; TRBD2 matches 9 bases. V was clipped by 0 bases and J by 5 bases; unmatched bases: 10. The CDR3 consists of 16 residues. The germline V gene encodes CDR1 DFQATT and CDR2 SNEGSKA (reference sequence). This chain's CDR3 is CSARDDLAGRIETQYF. The CDR3 bases are TGCAGTGCTAGAGACGATCTAGCGGGAAGAATTGAGACCCAGTACTTC.

This clonotype was detected many times. This could be a read error, since a much larger clone is one nucleotide away. This rearrangement joins TRBV3-1 to TRBJ1-1, with D tentatively TRBD1 (5 bases). CDR1 and CDR2 (germline): LGHDT, YNNKEL (reference sequence). The CDR3 has 13 residues. Trimming removed 4 bases at V and 1 base at J, with 7 bases between. CDR3 protein: CASSRGENTEAFF. In nucleotides, the CDR3 is TGTGCCAGCAGCCGGGGGGAGAACACTGAAGCTTTCTTT.

This clonotype was recorded a few times. CDR3 nucleotide sequence: TGTGCCAGCAGTCCCAGGACAGGGGGCGCTGGGGCCAACGTCCTGACTTTC. Protein product: CASSPRTGGAGANVLTF. The rearrangement uses TRBV12-3 or TRBV12-4 and TRBJ2-6; 11 positions agree with TRBD1. There are 17 residues in the CDR3. V dropped 5 bases and J dropped 2; count of bases not matched to a gene: 5.

For the CDR3, the DNA is TGTGCCAGCAGTTTATGCCCTAGCGGGAGGGCCAGGGGAGAGACCCAGTACTTC. Translating gives CASSLCPSGRARGETQYF. The rearrangement links TRBV27 to TRBJ2-5, with 12 bases that match TRBD2. Trimming at V came to 1 base and at J to 4 bases, leaving 10 bases not matched to a gene. The CDR3 contains 18 residues. Germline V gives CDR1 MNHEY, CDR2 SMNVEV (reference sequence).

This clonotype occurred many times. The chain uses TRBV14 and TRBJ1-1, with a weak D call TRBD1 (5 bases). The CDR3 has 13 residues. V lost 2 bases, J lost 7 bases, and 11 bases lay in between. Germline CDR1 and CDR2: SGHDN and FVKESK. In nucleotides, the CDR3 is TGTGCCAGCAGCCAAACGCAGGGTGGTGAAGCTTTCTTT. Translation gives CASSQTQGGEAFF.

This clonotype was seen at least ten times. The V gene is TRBV30, the J gene TRBJ2-7, with 12 bases identical to TRBD1. The germline V gene has CDR1 GTSNPN and CDR2 SVGIG (reference sequence). Unmatched junction bases numbered 12, after V lost 2 bases and J lost 4 bases. The CDR3 sequence is 17 residues long. CDR3 protein: CAWSFPPGTGGMYEQYF. The CDR3 DNA is TGTGCCTGGAGTTTCCCTCCCGGGACAGGGGGCATGTACGAGCAGTACTTC.

This clonotype was recorded at least ten times. The V and J genes are TRBV20-1 and TRBJ1-1; 8 nucleotides agree with TRBD1. CDR1 and CDR2 (germline): DFQATT, SNEGSKA (reference sequence). The CDR3 contains 16 residues. V shed 3 bases and J 0 bases; nucleotides not matched to a gene: 9. CDR3 in amino acids: CSASPYGQGMNTEAFF. The CDR3 DNA sequence: TGCAGTGCTAGCCCCTACGGACAGGGTATGAACACTGAAGCTTTCTTT.

With respect to this clonotype: This may arise from a read error, as a much more abundant clone is one base away. The V call is TRBV20-1, the J call TRBJ2-4; D perhaps matches TRBD2 (5 bases). CDR3 length: 16 residues. The V gene's germline CDR1 is DFQATT and CDR2 SNEGSKA (reference sequence). CDR3 amino acids: CSARDPSGAVKNIQNF. CDR3 DNA: TGCAGTGCTAGAGATCCAAGCGGTGCTGTCAAAAACATTCAGAACTTC.

Many counts were recorded for this clonotype. This chain joins TRBV20-1 and TRBJ1-5; TRBD1 is a possible D gene (5 bases). V was cut by 4 bases and J by 7 bases, with 14 bases left in between. CDR3 length equals 13 residues. Germline values: CDR1 DFQATT, CDR2 SNEGSKA (reference sequence). The CDR3 sequence is CSAISQGGQPQHF. DNA of the CDR3: TGCAGTGCTATTAGTCAGGGAGGCCAGCCCCAGCATTTT.

This clonotype was seen repeatedly, ten times or more. The chain uses TRBV6-5 and TRBJ1-2; 12 nucleotides agree with TRBD1. The length of the CDR3 is 15 residues. The V and J ends lost 0 bases and 8 bases, in that order; junction bases with no gene match: 4. Germline loops: CDR1 MNHEY, CDR2 SVGAGI. DNA of the CDR3: TGTGCCAGCAGTTACTCGGGACAGGGGGCTGGAGGCTACACCTTC. Translated: CASSYSGQGAGGYTF.